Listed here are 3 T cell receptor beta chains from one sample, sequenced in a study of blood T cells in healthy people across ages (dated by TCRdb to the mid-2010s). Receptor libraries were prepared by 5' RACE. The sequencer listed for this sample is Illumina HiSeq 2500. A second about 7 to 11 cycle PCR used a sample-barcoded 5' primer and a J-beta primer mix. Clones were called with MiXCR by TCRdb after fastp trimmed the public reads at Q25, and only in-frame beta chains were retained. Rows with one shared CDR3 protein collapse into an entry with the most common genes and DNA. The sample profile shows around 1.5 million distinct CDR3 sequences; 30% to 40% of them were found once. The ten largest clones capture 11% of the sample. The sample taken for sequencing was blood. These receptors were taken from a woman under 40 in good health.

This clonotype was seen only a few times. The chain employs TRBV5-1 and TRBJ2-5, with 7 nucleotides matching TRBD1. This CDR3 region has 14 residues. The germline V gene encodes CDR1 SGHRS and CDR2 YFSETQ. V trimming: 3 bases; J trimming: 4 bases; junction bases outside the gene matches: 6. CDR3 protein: CASSSQGNLETQYF. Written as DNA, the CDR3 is TGCGCCAGCAGCTCACAGGGGAATCTAGAGACCCAGTACTTC. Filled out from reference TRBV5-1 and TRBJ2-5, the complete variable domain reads KAGVTQTPRYLIKTRGQQVTLSCSPISGHRSVSWYQQTPGQGLQFLFEYFSETQRNKGNFPGRFSGRQFSNSRSEMNVSTLELGDSALYLCASSSQGNLETQYFGPGTRLLVL.

CDR3 in amino acids: CATSRDSPGGQPQHF. For the CDR3, the DNA is TGTGCCACCAGCAGAGATTCCCCAGGTGGTCAGCCCCAGCATTTT. The chain uses TRBV15 and TRBJ1-5; D is unclear. The germline CDR1 and CDR2 sequences are LNHNV and YYDKDF (reference sequence). The CDR3 length is 15 residues. Deletions cut 0 bases from V and 6 bases from J, with 12 bases between.

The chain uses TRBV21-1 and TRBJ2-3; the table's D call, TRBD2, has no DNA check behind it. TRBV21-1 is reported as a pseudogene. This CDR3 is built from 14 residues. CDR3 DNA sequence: TGTGCCAGAAGGGGAATAGGAAGCACAGATACGCGGTATTTT. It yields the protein CARRGIGSTDTRYF.